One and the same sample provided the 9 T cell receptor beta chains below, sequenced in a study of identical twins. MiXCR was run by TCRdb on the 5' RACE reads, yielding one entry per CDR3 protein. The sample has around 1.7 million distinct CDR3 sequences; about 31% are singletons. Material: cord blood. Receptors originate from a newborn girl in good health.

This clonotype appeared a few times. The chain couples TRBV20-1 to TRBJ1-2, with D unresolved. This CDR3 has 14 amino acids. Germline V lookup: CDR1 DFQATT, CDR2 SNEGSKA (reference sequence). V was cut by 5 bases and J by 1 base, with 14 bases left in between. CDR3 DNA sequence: TGCAGTGCTTCGGACGGCGGACTTAACTATGGCTACACCTTC. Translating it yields CSASDGGLNYGYTF.

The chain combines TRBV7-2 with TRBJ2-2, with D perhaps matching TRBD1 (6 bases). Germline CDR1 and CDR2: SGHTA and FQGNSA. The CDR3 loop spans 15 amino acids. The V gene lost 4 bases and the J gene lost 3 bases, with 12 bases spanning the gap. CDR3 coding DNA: TGTGCCAGCAGCTGGCAACAGGGTTACACCGGGGAGCTGTTTTTT. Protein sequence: CASSWQQGYTGELFF.

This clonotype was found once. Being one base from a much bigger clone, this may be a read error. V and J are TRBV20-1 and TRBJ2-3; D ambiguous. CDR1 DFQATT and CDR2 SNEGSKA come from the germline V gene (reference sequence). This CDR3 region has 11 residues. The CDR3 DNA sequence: TGCAATGCTAGAGTCACAGATACGCAGTATTTT. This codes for CNARVTDTQYF.

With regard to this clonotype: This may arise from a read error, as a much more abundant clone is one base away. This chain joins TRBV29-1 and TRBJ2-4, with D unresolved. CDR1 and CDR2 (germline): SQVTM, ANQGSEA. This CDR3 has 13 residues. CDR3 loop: CSVGPQAKNIRYF. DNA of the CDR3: TGCAGCGTTGGCCCTCAAGCCAAAAACATTCGGTACTTC.

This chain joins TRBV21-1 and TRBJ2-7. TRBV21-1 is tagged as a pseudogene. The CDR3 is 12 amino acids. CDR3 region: CASSKDGYGQYF. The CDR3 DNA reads TGTGCCAGCAGCAAAGACGGCTACGGGCAGTACTTC.

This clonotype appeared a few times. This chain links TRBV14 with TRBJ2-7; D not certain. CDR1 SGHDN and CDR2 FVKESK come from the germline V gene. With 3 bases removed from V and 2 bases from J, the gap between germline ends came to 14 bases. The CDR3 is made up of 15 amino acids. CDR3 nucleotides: TGTGCCAGCAGCCAGTCATTCGGGCTAGCCTACGAGCAGTACTTC. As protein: CASSQSFGLAYEQYF.

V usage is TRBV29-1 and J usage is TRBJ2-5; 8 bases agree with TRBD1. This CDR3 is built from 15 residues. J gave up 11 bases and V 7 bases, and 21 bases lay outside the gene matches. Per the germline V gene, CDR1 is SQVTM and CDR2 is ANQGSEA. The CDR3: CSACPGTGFYNEQYF. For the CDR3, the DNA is TGCAGCGCTTGCCCCGGGACAGGTTTCTACAATGAGCAGTACTTC.

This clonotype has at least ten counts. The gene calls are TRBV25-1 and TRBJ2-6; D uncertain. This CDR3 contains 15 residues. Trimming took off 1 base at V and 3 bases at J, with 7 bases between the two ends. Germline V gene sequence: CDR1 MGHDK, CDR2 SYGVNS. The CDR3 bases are TGTGCCAGCAGTGAATGGAGTGGTGGGGCCAACGTCCTGACTTTC. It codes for CASSEWSGGANVLTF.

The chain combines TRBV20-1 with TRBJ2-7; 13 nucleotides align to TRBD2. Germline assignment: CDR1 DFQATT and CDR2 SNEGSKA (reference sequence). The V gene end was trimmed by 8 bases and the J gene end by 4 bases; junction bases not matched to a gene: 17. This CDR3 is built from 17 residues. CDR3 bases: TGCAGTCTACTCGGGGTTACTAGCGGGAGGGCCAGATACGAGCAGTACTTC. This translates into CSLLGVTSGRARYEQYF.